This entry features one T cell receptor (beta chain) sequence. This clone was recorded a few times. What antigen it recognizes has not been identified. No per-base quality is available; no much larger clone lies one base away. This entry belongs to a study of cytomegalovirus exposure and HLA in healthy donors (dated by TCRdb to between 2016 and 2019). Regarding the study in general: The 650 to 800 repertoires of the first cohort and the 110 or so validation repertoires were produced on the same platform, according to a later analysis. A separate validation cohort of over a hundred different subjects was used in addition to the roughly 700-subject first cohort. The study aimed to test whether signatures of past pathogen exposure could be identified by cataloging public T cell receptors. To predict cytomegalovirus infection status, the study combined high-throughput TCR immunosequencing, statistical association of individual TCRs with disease status, and machine learning. What the research found in general, with its limitations: Across donors, most TCR sequences were observed very rarely, whereas some public TCRs were present in many individuals. The validation cohort had no HLA typing available for a later analysis, so co-occurrence within that cohort was assessed over all 120 or so repertoires. The authors suggested that the approach could potentially be generalized to other disease states and immunological phenotypes. A few of the identified cytomegalovirus-associated TCR beta chains were confirmed in vitro to be specific for cytomegalovirus antigens. The study listed 150 to 200 TCR beta chains as associated with cytomegalovirus. In a later analysis, TCRs clustered in the first cohort were found to also tend to co-occur in the roughly 110 validation repertoires, with 85% to 95% of cluster scores above 0. The classifier was reported to diagnose cytomegalovirus status with high specificity and sensitivity in both the original cohort and the validation cohort.

The library was made by the immunoSEQ multiplex PCR assay. The study's own analysis went as follows. A statistical classification framework was built to diagnose cytomegalovirus status from the catalog of TCR beta chain sequences. This immuneACCESS table, as held by TCRdb, lists in-frame sequences with V and J called but not all clones. Of the missing ones, under half trace to an unresolved V gene in checked studies; the others have no known cause. The V and J calls and clone size come from that table; D and trimming were worked out from the DNA. In this sample the table shows about 280,000 clones, over 75% of which occur a single time. The ten most abundant clones make up about 0.99% of the sample. CDR1 SGHTA and CDR2 FQGTGA were looked up in the germline V gene. V gives up 2 bases and J gives up 3 bases, and the segment between their germline ends measures 8 bases. The CDR3 spans 13 residues, from the cysteine through the phenylalanine. Only CDR3 DNA remains: 39 bases, in frame from the first base.

The donors belonged to the validation cohort of approximately 130 subjects, which was separate from the approximately 700-subject first cohort. The origin of this receptor is a woman younger than 35 in good health and CMV-seronegative. The receptor chain draws on TRBV7-3 and TRBJ2-7; a weak D assignment points to TRBD2 (5 bases agree). The sequenced material came from PBMCs. The CDR3 is CASSLGRGYEQYF. The DNA sequence is given as TGTGCCAGCAGCTTAGGACGGGGCTACGAGCAGTACTTC.